This T cell receptor beta chain originates from a study of CD8 T cells in ankylosing spondylitis. Notes on the study in general: A motif of eight or nine highly homologous TCR beta variants was seen as apparently characteristic of ankylosing spondylitis blood.

Germline CDR1 reads DFQATT; CDR2 reads SNEGSKA (reference sequence). CDR3 length: 13 residues. The V gene lost 7 bases and the J gene lost 4 bases, with 14 bases spanning the gap. TCRdb called the 5' RACE reads again in MiXCR, with one record for every CDR3 protein. The table shows under 400,000 distinct CDR3 sequences, with roughly 12% occurring only once. This clonotype was observed a handful of times. What it binds is unknown. The origin of this receptor is a female donor with ankylosing spondylitis or in good health (not recorded which). The V and J genes are TRBV20-1 and TRBJ2-1, with D hard to call. The specimen sequenced was blood, either unsorted or a sorted T cell fraction (not recorded which). In nucleotides, the CDR3 is TGCAGTGGAATAACCAGCAGTTACAATGAGCAGTTCTTC. It specifies CSGITSSYNEQFF.